These 2 T cell receptor beta chains share one sample of origin, sequenced in a study of cytomegalovirus exposure and HLA in healthy donors. PCR amplification relied on 60 Vbeta primers (plus 13 Jbeta primers). Sequenced by immunoSEQ multiplex PCR; TCRdb stores in-frame clones only, minus some. The table has some 250,000 clones, roughly 82% seen once. The sample comprised PBMCs. The receptors stem from a middle-aged woman in good health and CMV-seropositive.

The J gene is TRBJ2-2, the V gene TRBV7-9; 8 nucleotides align to TRBD2. This CDR3 is 17 amino acids long. CDR1 is SEHNR and CDR2 is FQNEAQ in the germline V gene (reference sequence). Trimming cost V 1 base and J 4 bases; bases outside gene matches: 8. The CDR3 loop is CASSLVGASGFTGELFF. Here the CDR3 DNA reads TGTGCCAGCAGCTTAGTAGGCGCTAGCGGGTTCACCGGGGAGCTGTTTTTT.

The V and J genes are TRBV19 and TRBJ2-4; TRBD2 agrees at 7 bases. Germline V gene lookup returns CDR1 LNHDA and CDR2 SQIVND (reference sequence). The CDR3 runs 19 residues. The J segment lost 0 bases and the V segment lost 1 base, leaving 12 bases of the junction unmatched. The CDR3 sequence is CASSIVGDYIVGAKNIQYF. The CDR3 DNA reads TGTGCCAGTAGTATAGTGGGGGACTACATCGTTGGAGCCAAAAACATTCAGTACTTC. Combining the CDR3 with reference TRBV19 and TRBJ2-4 gives the whole variable domain DGGITQSPKYLFRKEGQNVTLSCEQNLNHDAMYWYRQDPGQGLRLIYYSQIVNDFQKGDIAEGYSVSREKKESFPLTVTSAQKNPTAFYLCASSIVGDYIVGAKNIQYFGAGTRLSVL.